A selection of T cell receptor beta chains follows, all from one sample in a study of blood T cell repertoires in COVID-19. Here immunoSEQ multiplex PCR was the method, and the copy in TCRdb shows in-frame clones only, minus some. The sample holds about 670,000 clones, 75% to 90% seen once. Sequenced input: peripheral blood. The source is a young woman with acute or convalescent COVID-19. CDR3s leave out the opening cysteine and the closing phenylalanine or tryptophan.

cdr3_length v_call cdr3_aa
11 TRBV30 AWSVRYTDTQY
12 TRBV3-1/TRBV3-2 ASSLRVDTGEQF
15 TRBV27 ASSTGQAGRQSYEQY
13 TRBV6-5 ASKGHLVSGNTIY
15 TRBV6-6 ASSPSRDRVPNYGYT
13 TRBV11-1 ASSRAGGRNTEAF
13 TRBV5-4 ASNGATGAPYGYT
12 TRBV11-2 ASSLAGGGGEQF
11 TRBV19 ASSILEGNEQY
14 TRBV5-1 ASSFDTVAARYGYT